What follows are 3 T cell receptor beta chains derived from one specimen sequenced in a study of human T cells and chemical hapten exposure. TCRdb reprocessed the RACE reads with MiXCR, giving one entry per CDR3 protein. The table lists some 200,000 distinct CDR3 sequences, 25% to 35% of them singletons, with about 2.7% in the top ten. The time point here: pre-sensitization, week 0. The treatment: therapeutic diphenylcyclopropenone sensitization with weekly scalp DPC. Specimen: whole blood, collected in connection with sensitization to the hapten diphenylcyclopropenone (DPC). These receptors were obtained from a woman aged 30 to 39 with alopecia areata. Some clones in this sample may be carry-over from other donors' samples.

This clonotype has more than one count but fewer than ten. V is TRBV10-3 and J is TRBJ2-7; tentatively, D is TRBD2 (5 bases). Per the germline V gene, CDR1 is ENHRY and CDR2 is SYGVKD. The CDR3 is 16 residues long. Trimming pared 2 bases from V and 6 bases from J, leaving 20 bases between. Written as DNA, the CDR3 is TGTGCCATCAGTGAGCCCCAATCGGGGAGACCCTCCGAGCAGTACTTC. Protein product: CAISEPQSGRPSEQYF.

The chain is built from TRBV20-1 and TRBJ1-2; D possibly corresponds to TRBD1 (5 bases). This CDR3 is 13 amino acids long. Trimming left V 3 bases short and J 1 base short, with 9 bases between. Germline loops: CDR1 DFQATT, CDR2 SNEGSKA (reference sequence). The CDR3 region is CSASPQGNYGYTF. In DNA, the CDR3 is TGCAGTGCTAGCCCCCAGGGTAACTATGGCTACACCTTC.

This clonotype came up a few times. This chain uses TRBV5-1 with TRBJ1-4, with unresolved D. The CDR3 covers 13 residues. Trimming pared 0 bases from V and 7 bases from J, leaving 7 bases between. The germline V gene encodes CDR1 SGHRS and CDR2 YFSETQ. CDR3 sequence: CASSLGAGEKLFF. In nucleotides, the CDR3 is TGCGCCAGCAGCTTGGGGGCGGGTGAAAAACTGTTTTTT.